Below, 8 T cell receptor beta chains from the same sample are listed, as sequenced in a study of human T cells and chemical hapten exposure. MiXCR was run by TCRdb on the RACE reads, yielding one entry per CDR3 protein. The sample holds about 92,000 distinct CDR3 sequences, approximately 11% seen once. This sample's time point: patch test 3, about 24 weeks after DPC sensitization. Treatment here: therapeutic diphenylcyclopropenone sensitization with weekly scalp DPC. This material consisted of whole blood, taken in connection with sensitization to the hapten diphenylcyclopropenone (DPC). These receptors were collected from a woman in her thirties with alopecia areata. Some clones in this sample may be carry-over from other donors' samples.

In its sample, this clonotype was seen many times. The chain is built from TRBV4-1 and TRBJ1-1; the D gene is possibly TRBD1 (5 bases). Germline V gene sequence: CDR1 MGHRA, CDR2 YSYEKL. V lost 0 bases, J lost 1 base, and 12 bases lay in between. This CDR3 is 16 amino acids long. CDR3 in DNA: TGCGCCAGCAGCCAAGATTCAGGGACGGGGAACACTGAAGCTTTCTTT. It translates to CASSQDSGTGNTEAFF.

The sample holds many counts of this clonotype. The chain combines TRBV7-2 with TRBJ1-6; D is unclear. The germline V and J ends were trimmed by 2 bases and 9 bases, with 8 bases remaining between them. The germline gives CDR1 SGHTA, CDR2 FQGNSA. The CDR3 spans 13 residues. The CDR3 protein is CASSLHPVSPLHF. In DNA form, the CDR3 reads TGTGCCAGCAGCTTACATCCGGTTTCACCCCTCCACTTT. Filled out from reference TRBV7-2 and TRBJ1-6, the complete variable domain reads GAGVSQSPSNKVTEKGKDVELRCDPISGHTALYWYRQSLGQGLEFLIYFQGNSAPDKSGLPSDRFSAERTGGSVSTLTIQRTQQEDSAVYLCASSLHPVSPLHFGNGTRLTVT.

The sample holds many counts of this clonotype. The chain recombines TRBV5-1 with TRBJ2-3; 12 nucleotides align to TRBD2. This CDR3 comprises 17 residues. Trimming removed 0 bases from V and 4 bases from J; junction bases left unmatched: 6. Per the germline V gene, CDR1 is SGHRS and CDR2 is YFSETQ. The CDR3: CASSLELAGGGADTQYF. The DNA of the CDR3 is TGCGCCAGCAGCTTGGAACTAGCGGGGGGAGGAGCAGATACGCAGTATTTT.

This clonotype was seen ten or more times. The chain joins TRBV20-1 to TRBJ1-6; TRBD1 is a possible D gene (5 bases). The CDR3 runs 13 residues. The V gene lost 3 bases and the J gene lost 9 bases, with 12 bases spanning the gap. Per germline, CDR1 DFQATT and CDR2 SNEGSKA (reference sequence). DNA of the CDR3: TGCAGTGCTAGCGGCAGGGAGTCTTCACCCCTCCACTTT. It translates to CSASGRESSPLHF.

This clonotype has ten or more counts. The chain carries TRBV7-2 and TRBJ2-3, with 16 bases lining up with TRBD2. J gave up 4 bases and V 3 bases, and 10 bases lay outside the gene matches. This CDR3 has 19 amino acids. Germline V gene data show CDR1 as SGHTA and CDR2 as FQGNSA. This CDR3 reads CASSLGLAGGPSSADTQYF. CDR3 nucleotide sequence: TGTGCCAGCAGCTTGGGACTAGCGGGAGGGCCTTCTAGCGCAGATACGCAGTATTTT.

This clonotype was seen repeatedly, ten times or more. This rearrangement joins TRBV11-3 to TRBJ1-2; unclear D gene. V gave up 0 bases and J gave up 8 bases, with 10 bases separating them. The CDR3 has 13 residues. From germline, CDR1 is SGHNT and CDR2 YENEEA. The CDR3, as DNA: TGTGCCAGCAGCTTAGATGGCAGTGCCGGCTACACCTTC. As protein: CASSLDGSAGYTF.

The genes are TRBV9 and TRBJ2-2, with D perhaps assigned TRBD1 or TRBD2 (5 bases each). The CDR3 sequence is 15 residues long. The V end lost 3 bases, the J end lost 5 bases, and 14 bases lay between the germline ends. Germline CDR1 is SGDLS and CDR2 is YYNGEE. The DNA of the CDR3 is TGTGCCAGCAGCGCAAGGGACCCTGCGACCGGGGAGCTGTTTTTT. It yields the protein CASSARDPATGELFF.

To note about this clonotype: One end of the junction is discordant with germline, which a read error may explain. The chain combines TRBV6-6 with TRBJ2-7, with 9 bases aligning to TRBD2. Germline V gene data show CDR1 as MNHNY and CDR2 as SVGAGI (reference sequence). The CDR3 is 16 amino acids. CDR3 sequence: CACRISGGKPAYEQYF. CDR3 bases: TGTGCCTGCAGGATTAGCGGGGGCAAGCCGGCCTACGAGCAGTACTTC.